These 20 T cell receptor beta chains originate from one sample sequenced in a study of shared T cell receptors in the human thymus. The assay was immunoSEQ multiplex PCR, and TCRdb's table has in-frame clones only and misses some. The table lists hundreds of thousands of clones, over 75% of them singletons. These sequences were also reported in another study, on human thymus T cells.

The sequencing input was thymocytes. These receptors were obtained from a boy under three years old with a congenital heart defect.

This rearrangement joins TRBV5-6 to TRBJ1-1, with 8 bases identical to TRBD1. Per germline, CDR1 SGHDT and CDR2 YYEEEE. Trimming removed 4 bases from V and 4 bases from J; junction bases left unmatched: 6. The CDR3 length is 14 residues. The CDR3: CASSQDRAVTEAFF. DNA for the CDR3: TGTGCCAGCAGCCAGGACAGGGCAGTCACTGAAGCTTTCTTT.

This chain uses TRBV25-1 with TRBJ2-7; 9 positions agree with TRBD1. J lost 4 bases, V lost 4 bases, and 11 bases had no gene match. Germline V lookup: CDR1 MGHDK, CDR2 SYGVNS. The CDR3 is made up of 16 amino acids. This CDR3 is CASSATGQGTVYEQYF. The CDR3 DNA reads TGTGCCAGCAGTGCCACAGGACAGGGGACGGTATACGAGCAGTACTTC.

This chain connects TRBV20-1 to TRBJ2-7, with a possible D match to TRBD2 (5 bases). Per the germline V gene, CDR1 is DFQATT and CDR2 is SNEGSKA (reference sequence). This CDR3 contains 11 residues. The germline V and J ends were trimmed by 5 bases and 7 bases, with 12 bases remaining between them. CDR3 nucleotide sequence: TGCAGTGCTGAGGCAGGAGGAGAGCAGTACTTC. The encoded protein is CSAEAGGEQYF.

CDR3 protein: CASSFGSNTEAFF. DNA for the CDR3: TGTGCCAGCAGCTTCGGGTCTAACACTGAAGCTTTCTTT. The chain uses TRBV5-4 and TRBJ1-1; D gene ambiguous. Per the germline V gene, CDR1 is SGHNT and CDR2 is YYREEE (reference sequence). The CDR3 totals 13 residues. V lost 2 bases to trimming and J lost 2 bases, with 7 bases between them.

The V call is TRBV11-2, the J call TRBJ2-1, with 9 bases aligning to TRBD2. The CDR3 is 19 amino acids. V shed 4 bases and J 0 bases; nucleotides not matched to a gene: 13. The germline gives CDR1 SGHAT, CDR2 FQNNGV. CDR3 loop: CASSSRRGLAGSSYNEQFF. CDR3 nucleotides: TGTGCCAGCAGCTCCCGGCGGGGGCTAGCGGGGAGCTCCTACAATGAGCAGTTCTTC. Together with reference TRBV11-2 and TRBJ2-1, the CDR3 gives the full variable domain: EAGVAQSPRYKIIEKRQSVAFWCNPISGHATLYWYQQILGQGPKLLIQFQNNGVVDDSQLPKDRFSAERLKGVDSTLKIQPAKLEDSAVYLCASSSRRGLAGSSYNEQFFGPGTRLTVL.

The chain employs TRBV5-5 and TRBJ2-7; the match to TRBD1 covers 7 bases. Germline CDR1 is SGHKS and CDR2 is YYEKEE (reference sequence). Trimming took 5 bases from V and 3 from J; bases not matched to a gene: 8. There are 14 residues in the CDR3. CDR3 sequence reads: CASRKPGQNYEQYF. The CDR3 bases are TGTGCCAGCAGGAAGCCGGGACAGAACTACGAGCAGTACTTC.

This sequence joins TRBV6-5 and TRBJ2-7; 12 bases align to TRBD2. The germline V gene encodes CDR1 MNHEY and CDR2 SVGAGI. This CDR3 spans 14 amino acids. Trimming at V came to 5 bases and at J to 2 bases, leaving 1 base not matched to a gene. The CDR3 coding sequence is TGTGCCAGCAGTCGGACTAGCGGGGCCTACGAGCAGTACTTC. Protein product: CASSRTSGAYEQYF.

The rearrangement links TRBV30 to TRBJ1-6; 7 nucleotides align to TRBD1. The CDR3 spans 14 residues. Losses at the gene ends were 3 bases for V and 10 bases for J; bases not matched to a gene: 9. From germline, CDR1 is GTSNPN and CDR2 SVGIG (reference sequence). CDR3 sequence reads: CAWRVFKQGSPLHF. DNA for the CDR3: TGTGCCTGGAGAGTTTTCAAACAGGGGTCACCCCTCCACTTT.

The rearrangement links TRBV28 to TRBJ2-7, with TRBD1 matching over 10 bases. V was pared by 6 bases and J by 6 bases, with 11 bases of the junction left unmatched. Germline CDR1 and CDR2: MDHEN and SYDVKM. The CDR3 covers 15 residues. The CDR3 region is CASRGYLTGGGEQYF. CDR3 in DNA: TGTGCCAGCAGAGGTTACTTGACAGGGGGCGGCGAGCAGTACTTC.

This chain joins TRBV5-1 and TRBJ1-4, with TRBD1 identical over 10 bases. The CDR3 is made up of 16 amino acids. The germline V gene encodes CDR1 SGHRS and CDR2 YFSETQ. The ends lost 4 bases at V and 4 bases at J; junction bases unmatched: 7. The CDR3 DNA follows: TGCGCCAGCAGCAGGGACAGGGGTCGGATTAATGAAAAACTGTTTTTT. Encoded protein: CASSRDRGRINEKLFF.

The chain carries TRBV28 and TRBJ1-5; 8 nucleotides line up with TRBD1. The junction had 7 bases not matched to a gene; V was cut back by 3 bases and J by 3 bases. Germline CDR1 MDHEN, CDR2 SYDVKM. This CDR3 has 16 residues. Here the CDR3 reads CASSFDRGDINQPQHF. The CDR3 nucleotides read TGTGCCAGCAGTTTCGACAGGGGAGATATCAATCAGCCCCAGCATTTT.

The V gene is TRBV6-1, the J gene TRBJ2-7, with TRBD1 as a possible D gene (6 bases). CDR1 and CDR2 from the germline V gene are MNHNS and SASEGT. The CDR3 has 15 amino acids. The V and J ends lost 3 bases and 3 bases respectively, with 15 bases between them. As DNA, the CDR3 is TGTGCCAGCAGTGACCCCCGGGACACATTCTACGAGCAGTACTTC. This gives the protein CASSDPRDTFYEQYF.

DNA of the CDR3: TGTGCCAGCAGTTTTGATCTCTTCCAGCGGGAGGGAGCCTACAATGAGCAGTTCTTC. Its translation: CASSFDLFQREGAYNEQFF. This rearrangement joins TRBV27 to TRBJ2-1; 10 bases are shared with TRBD2. The CDR3 runs 19 residues. Germline V gene data show CDR1 as MNHEY and CDR2 as SMNVEV (reference sequence). Trimming at V came to 3 bases and at J to 2 bases, leaving 13 bases not matched to a gene.

There are a few counts of this clone. The rearrangement links TRBV11-2 to TRBJ2-5, with no clear D. The CDR3 has 14 residues. Germline V CDR1 and CDR2: SGHAT, FQNNGV. Trimming pared 6 bases from V and 4 bases from J, leaving 15 bases between. The CDR3 reads CASSPSPPRETQYF. DNA for the CDR3: TGTGCCAGCAGTCCCTCCCCCCCCCGAGAGACCCAGTACTTC.

Only a few counts were recorded for this clone. This rearrangement joins TRBV14 to TRBJ2-2; 10 nucleotides agree with TRBD1. CDR1 and CDR2 from the germline V gene are SGHDN and FVKESK. This CDR3 is 16 amino acids long. J was trimmed by 7 bases and V by 0 bases; bases with no gene match: 5. This CDR3 reads CASSQDRTGGLGELFF. The DNA for the CDR3 is TGTGCCAGCAGCCAAGACCGGACAGGGGGGCTCGGGGAGCTGTTTTTT. The entire variable domain, with the rest obtained from reference TRBV14 and TRBJ2-2, is as follows: EAGVTQFPSHSVIEKGQTVTLRCDPISGHDNLYWYRRVMGKEIKFLLHFVKESKQDESGMPNNRFLAERTGGTYSTLKVQPAELEDSGVYFCASSQDRTGGLGELFFGEGSRLTVL.

As concerns this clone: One end of the junction varies from germline; a read error may be responsible. Other DNA sequences in this sample translate to the same CDR3. Here the CDR3 reads CASSENGFSSYNSPLHF. DNA for the CDR3: TGTGCCAGCAGTGAAAACGGGTTTAGCTCCTATAATTCCCCCCTCCACTTT. The rearrangement links TRBV6-1 to TRBJ1-6; D remains ambiguous. Germline values: CDR1 MNHNS, CDR2 SASEGT. The CDR3 totals 17 residues.

The CDR3, as DNA: TGTGCCAGCAGGCGGGACAGGGGGCGCGTAGGAACTAGTGGCTACACCTTC. Translated: CASRRDRGRVGTSGYTF. The chain is built from TRBV5-8 and TRBJ1-2; TRBD1 agrees at 12 bases. This CDR3 comprises 17 residues. Germline loops: CDR1 SGHTS, CDR2 YDEGEE. Unmatched junction bases numbered 15, after V lost 5 bases and J lost 7 bases.

The chain combines TRBV4-1 with TRBJ2-3; D gene uncertain. Germline V CDR1 and CDR2: MGHRA, YSYEKL. V was clipped by 5 bases and J by 0 bases, with 9 bases between them. The CDR3 loop spans 14 amino acids. The CDR3 DNA follows: TGCGCCAGCAGCGGCCGGGTGAGCACAGATACGCAGTATTTT. Translating it yields CASSGRVSTDTQYF.

V is TRBV30 and J is TRBJ2-7, with 8 positions matching TRBD1. Germline V lookup: CDR1 GTSNPN, CDR2 SVGIG (reference sequence). CDR3 length: 16 residues. Trimming removed 3 bases from V and 2 bases from J; junction bases left unmatched: 12. The CDR3 region is CAWRRGGTGQPYEQYF. CDR3 nucleotides: TGTGCCTGGAGGAGGGGCGGGACAGGACAACCCTACGAGCAGTACTTC.

This rearrangement joins TRBV27 to TRBJ1-5; the D is unclear. The CDR3 extends over 13 amino acids. Trimming shortened V by 4 bases and J by 0 bases, and 4 bases separated the two germline ends. The V gene's germline CDR1 is MNHEY and CDR2 SMNVEV (reference sequence). CDR3 amino acids: CASSYYSNQPQHF. DNA of the CDR3: TGTGCCAGCAGTTATTATAGCAATCAGCCCCAGCATTTT.